The T cell receptor beta chain under discussion was sequenced for a study of Ad26.COV2.S vaccination and SARS-CoV-2 variants (dated by TCRdb to the early 2020s). The study in broad terms: Donors in the vaccine arm were drawn from COV1001, a phase I-IIa trial of Ad26.COV2.S in healthy adults that was multicentre, randomized, double-blind and placebo-controlled. Ad26.COV2.S was given intramuscularly at 5x10^10 or 1x10^11 viral particles, as a single shot or as two shots 56 days apart. TCRbeta repertoire sequencing served as the tool for gauging how specific and how broad the SARS-CoV-2-reactive T cell receptors were following Ad26.COV2.S vaccination. Investigators did not know the trial group allocation while performing experiments and assessing outcomes. The TCR-sequenced set comprised about 32 samples: about 19 Ad26.COV2.S vaccine recipients, 5 placebo recipients and 8 SARS-CoV-2 convalescent individuals. Participants in the trial were split at random into five groups of five each, receiving low-dose or high-dose Ad26.COV2.S once or twice, or else placebo on both occasions.

According to the study, the label for this sample's treatment or condition signals: 15 to 20 received Ad26.COV2.S at low or high dose, single or two shots; about 5 received placebo; per-sample allocation not given. Repertoires of vaccine and placebo recipients were sequenced from samples taken on day 63 after the first injection. Cohort 1b enrolled 20 to 30 adults aged 18-55 years at a single site in Boston, USA, between 29 July and 7 August 2020. Ad26.COV2.S was a replication-incompetent adenovirus type 26 vector that expressed a prefusion-stabilized SARS-CoV-2 spike protein derived from the original Wuhan strain. CDR1 and CDR2, per the germline V gene (reference sequence), are LNHDA and SQIVND. V and J lose 11 bases and 5 bases, and a span of 7 bases separates them. The CDR3 runs 10 residues from the cysteine to the phenylalanine. Only CDR3 DNA remains: 30 bases, in frame from the first base. Study-level results and caveats: The authors noted that total T cell responses may have been underestimated by the TCR breadth and depth analyses. Non-spike TCR breadth was comparable between vaccine and placebo recipients, consistent with the vaccine containing only spike. The study lacked the statistical power to compare responses across vaccine doses or regimens. Higher spike-specific TCR breadth was observed in Ad26.COV2.S recipients than in placebo recipients (P = 0.0014). After vaccination, substantial breadth of spike-specific CD8+ and CD4+ T cell responses was reported.

Concerning this clone itself: What antigen it recognizes has not been identified. No base-level quality is on record; no much larger clone is a single base apart.

The immunoSEQ Assay was used to sequence TCRbeta CDR3 regions. After extraction, genomic DNA underwent amplification by bias-controlled multiplex PCR, followed by high-throughput sequencing. In the authors' own workflow: To quantify the absolute abundance of every unique TCRbeta CDR3 region, sequences were collapsed and filtered. Usable DNA was measured by amplifying reference genes present in all nucleated cells, and TCRbeta template counts were normalized to that usable DNA to estimate T cell fraction. Repertoire TCRs were annotated as SARS-CoV-2-specific when V gene, CDR3 amino acid sequence and J gene were exactly matched to a known reactive TCR set. The reference SARS-CoV-2 TCR set came from MIRA and was filtered for enrichment in COVID-19-positive ImmuneCODE repertoires, removing public or cross-reactive TCRs. Drawing on the MIRA antigens, annotated TCRs were analysed further at the level of specific ORF or position within ORF. Breadth was defined as annotated unique rearrangements over total unique productive rearrangements; depth was the summed frequency of those rearrangements. Two-sided Wilcoxon rank-sum tests were applied when comparing TCR breadth between groups. TCRdb took this table from immuneACCESS and kept in-frame rearrangements with V and J called. Such tables lack part of the clones; where checked against another copy, unresolved V genes explain under half of the gap, and the rest is unexplained. That table is the source of V, J and clone size, and D and trimming were worked out from the DNA. The sample yields over 400,000 clones; about 90% were counted once. The top ten constitute under 2% of the sample.

Here the sequenced sample was peripheral blood, taken in a trial of Ad26.COV2.S vaccine versus placebo. The chain joins TRBV19 to TRBJ1-3; no D gene is confidently identified. This receptor was taken from a person aged 18 to 65 who received the Ad26.COV2.S COVID-19 vaccine or a placebo. The nucleotide sequence reads TGTGCCGCTCACCGAAACACCATATATTTT. It specifies CAAHRNTIYF.